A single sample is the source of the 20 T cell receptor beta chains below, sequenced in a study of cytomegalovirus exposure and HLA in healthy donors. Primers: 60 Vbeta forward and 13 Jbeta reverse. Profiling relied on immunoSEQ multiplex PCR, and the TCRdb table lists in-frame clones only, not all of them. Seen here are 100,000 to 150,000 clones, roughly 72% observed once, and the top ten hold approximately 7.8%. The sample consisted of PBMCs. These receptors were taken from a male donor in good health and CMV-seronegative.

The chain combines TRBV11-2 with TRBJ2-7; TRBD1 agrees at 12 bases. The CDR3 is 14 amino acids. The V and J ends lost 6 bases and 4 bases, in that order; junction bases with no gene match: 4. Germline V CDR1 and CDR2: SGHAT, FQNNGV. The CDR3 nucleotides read TGTGCCAGCAGTAGGGACAGGGGGCGTTACGAGCAGTACTTC. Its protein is CASSRDRGRYEQYF.

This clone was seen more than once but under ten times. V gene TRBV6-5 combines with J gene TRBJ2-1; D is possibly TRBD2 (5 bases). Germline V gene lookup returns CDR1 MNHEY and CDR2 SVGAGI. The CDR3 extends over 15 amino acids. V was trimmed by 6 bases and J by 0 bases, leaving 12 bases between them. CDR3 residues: CASRSGRTSYNEQFF. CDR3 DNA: TGTGCCAGCAGAAGCGGTCGGACCTCCTACAATGAGCAGTTCTTC.

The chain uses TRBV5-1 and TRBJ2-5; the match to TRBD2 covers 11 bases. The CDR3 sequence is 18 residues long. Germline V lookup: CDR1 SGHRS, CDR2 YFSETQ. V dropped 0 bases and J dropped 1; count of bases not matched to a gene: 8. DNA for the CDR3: TGCGCCAGCAGCTTGGATTCTAGCGGGAGGATCGGCCAAGAGACCCAGTACTTC. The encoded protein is CASSLDSSGRIGQETQYF.

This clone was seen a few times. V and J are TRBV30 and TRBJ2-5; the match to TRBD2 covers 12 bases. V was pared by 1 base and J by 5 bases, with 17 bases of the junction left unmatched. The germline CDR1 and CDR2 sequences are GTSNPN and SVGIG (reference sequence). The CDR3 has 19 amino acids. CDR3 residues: CAWSGRTSGAQSGRETQYF. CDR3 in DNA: TGTGCCTGGAGTGGCCGGACTAGCGGGGCCCAGAGCGGTCGGGAGACCCAGTACTTC.

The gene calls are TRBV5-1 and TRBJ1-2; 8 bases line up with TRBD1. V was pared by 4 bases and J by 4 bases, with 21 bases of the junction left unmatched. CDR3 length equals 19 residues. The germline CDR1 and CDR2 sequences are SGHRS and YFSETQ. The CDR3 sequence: CASSLNGQGGFLTTYGYTF. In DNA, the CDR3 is TGCGCCAGCAGCCTCAATGGACAGGGAGGGTTCTTAACCACCTATGGCTACACCTTC.

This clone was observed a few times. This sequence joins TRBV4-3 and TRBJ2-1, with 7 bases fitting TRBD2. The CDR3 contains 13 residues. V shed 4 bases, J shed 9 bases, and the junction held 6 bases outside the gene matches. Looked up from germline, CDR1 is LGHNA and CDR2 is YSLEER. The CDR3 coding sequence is TGCGCCAGCAGCCCCCGACTAGCTGGTGAGCAGTTCTTC. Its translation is CASSPRLAGEQFF.

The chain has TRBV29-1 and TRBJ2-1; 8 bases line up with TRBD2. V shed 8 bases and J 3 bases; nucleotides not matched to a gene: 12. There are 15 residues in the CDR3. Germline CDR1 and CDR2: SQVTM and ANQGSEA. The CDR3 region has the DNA TGCAGCCCTTTGAGACGGGAGGGTCTCTACAATGAGCAGTTCTTC. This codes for CSPLRREGLYNEQFF.

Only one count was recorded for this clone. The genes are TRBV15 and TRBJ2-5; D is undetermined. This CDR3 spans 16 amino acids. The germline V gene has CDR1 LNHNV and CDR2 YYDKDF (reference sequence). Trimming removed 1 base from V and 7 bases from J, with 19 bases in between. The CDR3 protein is CATSRVFGQAYGTQYF. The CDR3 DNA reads TGTGCCACCAGCAGAGTGTTTGGGCAGGCGTACGGGACCCAGTACTTC.

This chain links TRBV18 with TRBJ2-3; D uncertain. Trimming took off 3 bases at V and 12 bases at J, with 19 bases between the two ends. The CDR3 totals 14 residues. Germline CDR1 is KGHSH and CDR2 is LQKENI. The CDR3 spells CASSPPTSMIDQYF. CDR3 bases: TGTGCCAGCTCACCCCCAACTTCGATGATAGATCAGTATTTT.

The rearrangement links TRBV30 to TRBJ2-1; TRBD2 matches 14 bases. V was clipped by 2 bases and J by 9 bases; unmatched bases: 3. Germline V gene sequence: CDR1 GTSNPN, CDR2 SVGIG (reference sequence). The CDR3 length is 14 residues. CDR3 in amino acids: CAWSLGLAGVEQFF. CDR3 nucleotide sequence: TGTGCCTGGAGTTTGGGACTAGCGGGGGTTGAGCAGTTCTTC. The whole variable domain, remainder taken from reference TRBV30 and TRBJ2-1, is SQTIHQWPATLVQPVGSPLSLECTVEGTSNPNLYWYRQAAGRGLQLLFYSVGIGQISSEVPQNLSASRPQDRQFILSSKKLLLSDSGFYLCAWSLGLAGVEQFFGPGTRLTVL.

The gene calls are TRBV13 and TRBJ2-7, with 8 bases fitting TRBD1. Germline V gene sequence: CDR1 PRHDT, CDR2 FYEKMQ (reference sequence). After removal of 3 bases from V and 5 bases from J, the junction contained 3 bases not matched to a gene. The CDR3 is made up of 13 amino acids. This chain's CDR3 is CASSLDRAHEQYF. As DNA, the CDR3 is TGTGCCAGCAGCTTGGACAGGGCCCACGAGCAGTACTTC.

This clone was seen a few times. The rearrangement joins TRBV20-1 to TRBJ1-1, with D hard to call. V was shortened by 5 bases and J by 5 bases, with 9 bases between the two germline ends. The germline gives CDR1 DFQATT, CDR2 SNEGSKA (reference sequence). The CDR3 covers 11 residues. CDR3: CSALGRTEAFF. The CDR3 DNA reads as TGCAGTGCTCTCGGGAGGACTGAAGCTTTCTTT.

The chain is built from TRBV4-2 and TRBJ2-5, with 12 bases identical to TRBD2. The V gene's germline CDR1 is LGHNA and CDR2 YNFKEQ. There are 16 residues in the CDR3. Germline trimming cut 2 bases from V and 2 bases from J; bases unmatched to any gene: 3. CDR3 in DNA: TGTGCCAGCAGCCAACAACTAGCGGGGGGTCAAGAGACCCAGTACTTC. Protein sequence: CASSQQLAGGQETQYF.

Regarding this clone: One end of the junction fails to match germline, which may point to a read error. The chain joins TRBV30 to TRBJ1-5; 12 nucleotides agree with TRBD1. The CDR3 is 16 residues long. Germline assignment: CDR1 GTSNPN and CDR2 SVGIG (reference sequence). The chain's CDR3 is CAWSVPGTGGKQPQHF. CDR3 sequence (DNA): TGTGCCTGGAGTGTACCCGGGACAGGGGGCAAACAGCCCCAGCATTTT.

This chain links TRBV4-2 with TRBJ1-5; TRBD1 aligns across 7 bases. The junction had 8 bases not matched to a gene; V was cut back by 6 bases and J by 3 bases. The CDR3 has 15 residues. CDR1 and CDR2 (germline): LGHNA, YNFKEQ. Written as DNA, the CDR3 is TGTGCCAGCAGGGGAACACAGGGGACCAATCAGCCCCAGCATTTT. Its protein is CASRGTQGTNQPQHF.

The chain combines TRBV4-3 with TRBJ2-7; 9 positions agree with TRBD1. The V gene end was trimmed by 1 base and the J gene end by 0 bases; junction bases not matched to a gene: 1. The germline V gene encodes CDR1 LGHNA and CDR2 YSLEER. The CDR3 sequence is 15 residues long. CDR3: CASSQGTGASYEQYF. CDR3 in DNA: TGCGCCAGCAGCCAAGGGACAGGGGCCTCCTACGAGCAGTACTTC.

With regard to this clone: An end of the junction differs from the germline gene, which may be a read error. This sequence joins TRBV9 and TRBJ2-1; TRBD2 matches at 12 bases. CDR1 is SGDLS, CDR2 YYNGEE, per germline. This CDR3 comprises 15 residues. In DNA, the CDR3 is TGTGCCAGCGGCGTTCTAGCGGGAGGGTTCAATGAGCAGTTCTTC. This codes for CASGVLAGGFNEQFF.

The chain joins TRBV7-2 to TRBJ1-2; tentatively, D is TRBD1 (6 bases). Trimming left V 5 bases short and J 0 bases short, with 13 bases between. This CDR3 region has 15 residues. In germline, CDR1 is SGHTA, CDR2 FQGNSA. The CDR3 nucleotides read TGTGCCAGCAGCCAGGGGACAAGTGCTAACTATGGCTACACCTTC. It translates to CASSQGTSANYGYTF.

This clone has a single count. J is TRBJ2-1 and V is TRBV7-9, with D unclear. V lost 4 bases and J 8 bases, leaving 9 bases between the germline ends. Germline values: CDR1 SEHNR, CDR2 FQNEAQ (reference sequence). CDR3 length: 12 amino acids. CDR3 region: CASSSDFDEQFF. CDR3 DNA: TGTGCCAGCAGCTCAGACTTCGATGAGCAGTTCTTC.

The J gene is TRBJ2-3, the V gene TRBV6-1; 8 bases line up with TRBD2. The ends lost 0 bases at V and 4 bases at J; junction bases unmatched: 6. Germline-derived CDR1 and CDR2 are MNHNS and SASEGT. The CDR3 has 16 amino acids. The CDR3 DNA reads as TGTGCCAGCAGTGAAGCGTTAGCGGGGCTTCCAGATACGCAGTATTTT. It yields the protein CASSEALAGLPDTQYF.